The clone carrying this T cell receptor beta chain was seen a handful of times. Its antigen is not identified. V was pared by 5 bases and J by 8 bases, with 10 bases of the junction left unmatched. The CDR3 loop spans 14 amino acids. TCRdb redid the calling of the reads with MiXCR, one entry per CDR3 protein. The table records about 440,000 distinct CDR3 sequences, roughly 30% of them present only once. The sample belongs to a study of T cell repertoires in cytomegalovirus infection. Turning to the study itself: Through public TCR beta signatures, both CMV infection and matching HLA type were indicated.

Study conclusions and caveats: The study found HLA-C-restricted CMV-specific TCR beta clonotypes dominating the ex vivo response.

The sequence derives from a human donor in good health (CMV status not recorded). Some clones in this sample may be carry-over from other donors' samples. The chain combines TRBV12-3 or TRBV12-4 with TRBJ2-3, with 7 bases identical to TRBD1. Sequencing input: PBMCs. CDR3 sequence: CASSMNDRAGTQYF. The CDR3, as DNA: TGTGCCAGCAGTATGAACGACAGGGCAGGTACGCAGTATTTT.